This TCR beta chain is drawn from a study of blood T cell repertoires in COVID-19. Study overall: Both acute and convalescent COVID-19 samples were obtained from the United States, Italy and Spain. The analysed material was cDNA or gDNA that came from T cells, B-cell-depleted T cells, or PBMCs.

The CDR3 consists of 13 residues. CDR1 is SGHDT and CDR2 is YYEEEE in the germline V gene. V was pared by 0 bases and J by 2 bases, with 5 bases between. As processed by the authors: Nucleated cell counts were estimated from reference gene primer amplification. Measured with immunoSEQ multiplex PCR; TCRdb has only the in-frame clones, and not every one. The D gene and trimming were derived from the DNA, and the V and J assignments and clone size from that table. The table has about 220,000 clones, approximately 83% seen once; the top ten hold 2% to 2.5%. The genes are TRBV5-6 and TRBJ2-5; no reliable D call. The specimen sequenced was peripheral blood. This sequence originates from a woman in her fifties or sixties with acute or convalescent COVID-19. The CDR3 DNA is TGTGCCAGCAGCTTGGTTCTTCAAGAGACCCAGTACTTC. This gives the protein CASSLVLQETQYF.